The 7 T cell receptor beta chains reported below all come from one sample, sequenced in a study of Graves' ophthalmopathy and Graves' hyperthyroidism. Amplifying from RNA transcripts, the study obtained TCR beta CDR3 regions. HTBI primers were employed in first-round RT-PCR, then a second-round multiplex PCR followed. TCRdb fed the multiplex PCR reads into MiXCR, producing one record per CDR3 protein. The table shows a few hundred thousand distinct CDR3 sequences, with 15% occurring only once. Input material: peripheral blood. The origin of the receptors is a woman aged 18-29 years with stable Graves' hyperthyroidism.

The sample holds a few counts of this clonotype. V gene TRBV11-3 combines with J gene TRBJ1-5, with 9 bases lining up with TRBD1. Germline V gene data show CDR1 as SGHNT and CDR2 as YENEEA. The CDR3 runs to 15 residues. Trimming at V came to 5 bases and at J to 6 bases, leaving 8 bases not matched to a gene. The CDR3 is CASSPGTGLGQPQHF. The CDR3 DNA reads as TGTGCCAGCAGCCCCGGGACAGGGTTGGGTCAGCCCCAGCATTTT.

The V gene is TRBV12-3 or TRBV12-4, the J gene TRBJ1-1; 7 bases align to TRBD1. J lost 6 bases, V lost 4 bases, and 11 bases had no gene match. CDR3 length: 15 amino acids. CDR3 residues: CASSSTGREGSEAFF. CDR3 DNA sequence: TGTGCCAGCAGTTCGACAGGGAGAGAGGGGTCTGAAGCTTTCTTT.

This clonotype was detected many times. V usage is TRBV12-3 or TRBV12-4 and J usage is TRBJ2-2; 7 nucleotides align to TRBD1. This CDR3 is 14 amino acids long. The junction had 8 bases not matched to a gene; V was cut back by 7 bases and J by 6 bases. The CDR3 nucleotides are TGTGCCAGCACCCGACAGGGATCTGCCGGGGAGCTGTTTTTT. Protein sequence: CASTRQGSAGELFF.

The sample holds many counts of this clonotype. One junction end does not reproduce the germline sequence, and a read error may be involved. CDR3: CASSYRAGNSEAFF. The CDR3 nucleotides read TGTGCCAGCAGTTATAGGGCGGGGAACAGTGAAGCTTTCTTT. The genes are TRBV6-5 and TRBJ1-1; D not certain. The V gene's germline CDR1 is MNHEY and CDR2 SVGAGI. The CDR3 totals 14 residues.

The CDR3 sequence is CASLRPAGGELFF. CDR3 sequence (DNA): TGTGCCAGCCTGCGGCCCGCCGGCGGGGAGCTGTTTTTT. J is TRBJ2-2 and V is TRBV7-9; D unclear. V was trimmed by 8 bases and J by 7 bases, leaving 14 bases between them. CDR1 SEHNR and CDR2 FQNEAQ come from the germline V gene (reference sequence). The CDR3 covers 13 residues.

This chain joins TRBV5-1 and TRBJ2-3; 14 bases match TRBD2. The trim removed 4 bases at V and 3 bases at J, leaving 13 bases unmatched. Germline V lookup: CDR1 SGHRS, CDR2 YFSETQ. The CDR3 runs 19 residues. The CDR3 bases are TGCGCCAGCAGCACCGGACTAGCGGGGGGCGGCCCTATTACAGATACGCAGTATTTT. Protein: CASSTGLAGGGPITDTQYF. The entire variable domain, with the rest obtained from reference TRBV5-1 and TRBJ2-3, is as follows: KAGVTQTPRYLIKTRGQQVTLSCSPISGHRSVSWYQQTPGQGLQFLFEYFSETQRNKGNFPGRFSGRQFSNSRSEMNVSTLELGDSALYLCASSTGLAGGGPITDTQYFGPGTRLTVL.

The chain joins TRBV2 to TRBJ2-2, with 9 bases that match TRBD1. Germline-derived CDR1 and CDR2 are SNHLY and FYNNEI. V lost 7 bases and J lost 4; bases outside the gene matches: 7. The CDR3 sequence is 15 residues long. The CDR3 coding sequence is TGTGCCAGCACTAGGACAGGGGTTTTCACCGGGGAGCTGTTTTTT. It specifies CASTRTGVFTGELFF. The entire variable domain, with the rest obtained from reference TRBV2 and TRBJ2-2, is as follows: EPEVTQTPSHQVTQMGQEVILRCVPISNHLYFYWYRQILGQKVEFLVSFYNNEISEKSEIFDDQFSVERPDGSNFTLKIRSTKLEDSAMYFCASTRTGVFTGELFFGEGSRLTVL.